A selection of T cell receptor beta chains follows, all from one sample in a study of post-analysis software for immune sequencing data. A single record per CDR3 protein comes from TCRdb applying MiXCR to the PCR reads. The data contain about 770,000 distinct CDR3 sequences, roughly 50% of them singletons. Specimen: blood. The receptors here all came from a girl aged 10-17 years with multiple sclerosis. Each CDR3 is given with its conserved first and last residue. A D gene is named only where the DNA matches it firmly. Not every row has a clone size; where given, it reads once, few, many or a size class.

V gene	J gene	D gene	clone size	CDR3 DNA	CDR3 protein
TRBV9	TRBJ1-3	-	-	TGTGCCAGCAGCGTAGTGGGGGGCTCTGGAAACACCATATATTTT	CASSVVGGSGNTIYF
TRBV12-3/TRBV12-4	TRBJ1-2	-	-	TGTGCCAGCAGTTTAGTGGGTCGGGACGGCTACACCTTC	CASSLVGRDGYTF
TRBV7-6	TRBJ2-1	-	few	TGTGCCAGCAGCTTAGACAGTCCTAGTCAGGGCTGGGGCAATGAGCAGTTCTTC	CASSLDSPSQGWGNEQFF
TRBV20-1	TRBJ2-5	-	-	TGCAGTGCTAGTGGGGTCTCCAGCGTAAACCAAGAGACCCAGTACTTC	CSASGVSSVNQETQYF
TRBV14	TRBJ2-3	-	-	TGTGCCAGCAGCCACGATAGAGATGACTATACGCAGTATTTT	CASSHDRDDYTQYF
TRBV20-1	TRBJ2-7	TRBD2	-	TGCAGTGCTAGCGACCCGATAGCGGGGACCTACGAGCAGTACTTC	CSASDPIAGTYEQYF
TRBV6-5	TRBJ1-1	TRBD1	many	TGTGCCAGCAGTATACAGGGGGGGACTGAAGCTTTCTTT	CASSIQGGTEAFF
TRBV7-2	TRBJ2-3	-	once	TGTGCCAGCAGCTTAGTAGGCGGATTCTCCACAGATGCGCAGTATTTT	CASSLVGGFSTDAQYF
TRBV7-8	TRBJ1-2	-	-	TGTGCCAGCAGCTTAGAAGGCGGACTCAACTATGGCTACACCTTC	CASSLEGGLNYGYTF
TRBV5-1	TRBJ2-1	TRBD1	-	TGCGCCAGCCGGACAGGGCATGAGCAGTTCTTC	CASRTGHEQFF
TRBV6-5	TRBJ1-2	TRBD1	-	TGTGCCAGCAGTTACATACAGGGGGCGGGCTATGGCTACACCTTC	CASSYIQGAGYGYTF
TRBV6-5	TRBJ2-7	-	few	TGTGCCAGCAGTCCCCGGGTAGGGTGGTACGAGCAGTACTTC	CASSPRVGWYEQYF
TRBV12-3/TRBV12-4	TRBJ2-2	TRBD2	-	TGTGCCAGCAGCTTTTTGGGACTAGCGGGAGAGAACACCGGGGAGCTGTTTTTT	CASSFLGLAGENTGELFF
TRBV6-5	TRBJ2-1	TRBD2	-	TGTGCCAGCAGCCCTGGGGGACTAGCAGGCAATGAGCAGTTCTTC	CASSPGGLAGNEQFF
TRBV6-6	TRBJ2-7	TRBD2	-	TGTGCCAGCAGCTCGGGACTAGCGGGCACCGAGCAGTACTTC	CASSSGLAGTEQYF
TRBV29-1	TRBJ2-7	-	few	TGCAGCGTTGAGGGAGAGGACTCCTACGAGCAGTACTTC	CSVEGEDSYEQYF
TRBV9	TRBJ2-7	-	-	TGTGCCAGCAGCCGTTGGGGGGAAGACTCCTACGAGCAGTACTTC	CASSRWGEDSYEQYF
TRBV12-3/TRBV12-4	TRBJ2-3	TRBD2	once	TGTGCCAGCAGTCTCTCTAGCGGGAGGCGCCCGGATACGCAGTATTTT	CASSLSSGRRPDTQYF
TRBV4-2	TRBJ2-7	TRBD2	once	TGTGCCAGCAGCCCCAGAACTAGCGGGTACAATGAGCAGTACTTC	CASSPRTSGYNEQYF
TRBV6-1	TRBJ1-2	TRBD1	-	TGTGCCAGCAGTGCAAACTCGGGACAGGGGAACTATGGCTACACCTTC	CASSANSGQGNYGYTF
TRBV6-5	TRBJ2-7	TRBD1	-	TGTGCCAGCAGTTCCACCTCCGGGACAGGGTCCTACGAGCAGTACTTC	CASSSTSGTGSYEQYF
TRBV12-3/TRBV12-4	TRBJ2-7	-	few	TGTGCCAGCAGTCCCGGCAGTCCCTACGAGCAGTACTTC	CASSPGSPYEQYF
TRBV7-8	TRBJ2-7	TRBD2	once	TGTGCCAGCAGCTCAACCGGGACTAGCGGGTGGTACGAGCAGTACTTC	CASSSTGTSGWYEQYF
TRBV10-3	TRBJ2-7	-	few	TGTGCCACGGGAGATGGCAGGGAGGACGAGCAGTACTTC	CATGDGREDEQYF
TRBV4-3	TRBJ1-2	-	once	TGCGCCAGCAGCCAAGAGGGAGGGAGGATTCTGAGCGGCTACACCTTC	CASSQEGGRILSGYTF
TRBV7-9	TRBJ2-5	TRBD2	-	TGTGCCAGCAGCTCCCTTGAGTTAGCGGGAAAAAAAGAGACCCAGTACTTC	CASSSLELAGKKETQYF
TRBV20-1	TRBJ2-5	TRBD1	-	TGCAGTGCTCACTTCAGGGGGCAAGAGACCCAGTACTTC	CSAHFRGQETQYF
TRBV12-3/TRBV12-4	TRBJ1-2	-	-	TGTGCCAGCAGTTTACGAGCAGGGGCAGGTGGCTACACCTTC	CASSLRAGAGGYTF
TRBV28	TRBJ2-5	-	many	TGTGCCAGCAGGGCGGACACGGTTAAAGAGACCCAGTACTTC	CASRADTVKETQYF
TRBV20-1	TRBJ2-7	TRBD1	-	TGCAGTGCTTCCGGGACAGGGCCCTACGGGCAGTACTTC	CSASGTGPYGQYF
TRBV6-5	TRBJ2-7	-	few	TGTGCCAGCCGACAGAACAGATCCCCCTACGAGCAGTACTTC	CASRQNRSPYEQYF
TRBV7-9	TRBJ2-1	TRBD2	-	TGTGCCAGCAGCGGATATAGCGGGAGCTCCTACAATGAGCAGTTCTTC	CASSGYSGSSYNEQFF
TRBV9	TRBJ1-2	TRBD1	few	TGTGCCAGCAGCGTGGGCGACAGGGTAAATGGCTACACCTTC	CASSVGDRVNGYTF
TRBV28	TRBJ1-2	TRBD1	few	TGTGCCAGCAGTCCTTTAGGACAGGGGAACTATGGCTACACCTTC	CASSPLGQGNYGYTF
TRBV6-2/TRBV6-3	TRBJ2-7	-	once	TGTGCCAGCAGTTACTCGAAAGTCGTTCCCGAGCAGTACTTC	CASSYSKVVPEQYF
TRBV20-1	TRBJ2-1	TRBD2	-	TGCAGCCTTGCGGCGGTAGCGGGAGTAGTTGAGCAGTTCTTC	CSLAAVAGVVEQFF
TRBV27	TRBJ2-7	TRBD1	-	TGTGCCAGCAGTCCACAGGGGGTGGACTACGAGCAGTACTTC	CASSPQGVDYEQYF
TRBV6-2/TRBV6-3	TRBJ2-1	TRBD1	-	TGTGCCATCAGACCCAACACAGGGGGCCTTTACAATGAGCAGTTCTTC	CAIRPNTGGLYNEQFF
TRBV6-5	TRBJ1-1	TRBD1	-	TGTGCCAGCAGTTCACTCTTCGCAGGGGGCCAGAACACTGAAGCTTTCTTT	CASSSLFAGGQNTEAFF
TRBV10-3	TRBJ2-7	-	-	TGTGCCATCAGTGAGTTCTCGACATTTCACTCCTACGAGCAGTACTTC	CAISEFSTFHSYEQYF
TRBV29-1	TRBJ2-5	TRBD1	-	TGCAGCGGGCAAACCGGACAGGGAGCGTTTCTTAGTGACCAAGAGACCCAGTACTTC	CSGQTGQGAFLSDQETQYF
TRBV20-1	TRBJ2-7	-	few	TGCAGTGCTAGACCCGCCGCCCACTACGAGCAGTACTTC	CSARPAAHYEQYF
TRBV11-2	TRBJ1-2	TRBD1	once	TGTGCCAGCAGCTTAGACTTACCGGGACAGGGCTACACCTTC	CASSLDLPGQGYTF
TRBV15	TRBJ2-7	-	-	TGTGCCACCAGTTTGGGACAAGGAGGGGTCGAGCAGTACTTC	CATSLGQGGVEQYF
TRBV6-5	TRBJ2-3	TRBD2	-	TGTGCCAGCAGACCCCGAGGGGGACTAGCGGGGGATACGCAGTATTTT	CASRPRGGLAGDTQYF
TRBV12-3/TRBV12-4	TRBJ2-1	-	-	TGTGTCAGCAGTTTGGGGGGATGGGGAACTCACAATGAGCAGTTCTTC	CVSSLGGWGTHNEQFF